One sample yielded the 16 T cell receptor beta chains listed below, sequenced in a study of shared clonotypes between healthy human individuals. Clones were sequenced by immunoSEQ multiplex PCR, and TCRdb holds only the in-frame ones, with some missing. The sample has around 720,000 clones, more than 70% seen once. The sequenced sample was memory CD4+ T cells sorted from blood. Subset of the sample: CD45RA-negative fraction. These receptor sequences come from a woman in her 30s in good health.

The chain uses TRBV2 and TRBJ1-4; tentatively, D is TRBD1 (5 bases). Germline CDR1 is SNHLY and CDR2 is FYNNEI. With 8 bases removed from V and 7 bases from J, the gap between germline ends came to 11 bases. The CDR3 contains 12 residues. CDR3: CASSGFAEKLFF. DNA of the CDR3: TGTGCCAGCTCAGGGTTCGCTGAAAAACTGTTTTTT.

The chain has TRBV5-1 and TRBJ2-6; no reliable D call. Trimming pared 4 bases from V and 1 base from J, leaving 15 bases between. The CDR3 totals 17 residues. CDR1 and CDR2 (germline): SGHRS, YFSETQ. CDR3 sequence (DNA): TGCGCCAGCAGCGGCGGAATGAAAATATCTGGGGCCAACGTCCTGACTTTC. Its protein is CASSGGMKISGANVLTF.

This rearrangement joins TRBV4-1 to TRBJ1-1; 8 nucleotides agree with TRBD1. Germline V gives CDR1 MGHRA, CDR2 YSYEKL. Trimming took 2 bases from V and 4 from J; bases not matched to a gene: 6. CDR3 length: 15 residues. CDR3 sequence: CASSQTDRVSTEAFF. In DNA, the CDR3 is TGCGCCAGCAGCCAAACGGACAGGGTAAGCACTGAAGCTTTCTTT.

The rearrangement links TRBV6-1 to TRBJ2-7; TRBD1 matches at 8 bases. Per the germline V gene, CDR1 is MNHNS and CDR2 is SASEGT. The CDR3 is 13 amino acids. Trimming cost V 6 bases and J 5 bases; bases outside gene matches: 6. The CDR3: CASSRTGFHEQYF. In DNA form, the CDR3 reads TGTGCCAGCAGCCGGACAGGGTTCCACGAGCAGTACTTC.

The genes are TRBV5-6 and TRBJ2-7; D is unclear. This CDR3 is 13 amino acids long. CDR1 is SGHDT, CDR2 YYEEEE, per germline. V was clipped by 2 bases and J by 3 bases, with 9 bases between them. This CDR3 reads CASSFHLDYEQYF. The DNA of the CDR3 is TGTGCCAGCAGCTTCCATCTGGACTACGAGCAGTACTTC.

The rearrangement uses TRBV11-2 and TRBJ1-1, with D unresolved. There are 13 residues in the CDR3. Germline V lookup: CDR1 SGHAT, CDR2 FQNNGV. V shed 5 bases and J shed 2 bases, with 9 bases lying between them. CDR3 amino acids: CASSVQRNTEAFF. CDR3 bases: TGTGCCAGCAGCGTACAGCGTAACACTGAAGCTTTCTTT. The complete variable domain, with remaining parts taken from reference TRBV11-2 and TRBJ1-1, reads EAGVAQSPRYKIIEKRQSVAFWCNPISGHATLYWYQQILGQGPKLLIQFQNNGVVDDSQLPKDRFSAERLKGVDSTLKIQPAKLEDSAVYLCASSVQRNTEAFFGQGTRLTVV.

The V and J genes are TRBV7-6 and TRBJ2-3; the D gene is possibly TRBD2 (5 bases). CDR1 and CDR2 from the germline V gene are SGHVS and FNYEAQ. The V gene lost 5 bases and the J gene lost 2 bases, with 8 bases spanning the gap. The CDR3 loop spans 13 amino acids. This chain's CDR3 is CASSAAVTDTQYF. Written as DNA, the CDR3 is TGTGCCAGCAGCGCAGCGGTCACAGATACGCAGTATTTT.

CDR3 amino acids: CASSFDRDQPQHF. The CDR3 DNA is TGTGCCAGCAGTTTCGACAGGGACCAGCCCCAGCATTTT. This chain links TRBV27 with TRBJ1-5; 7 positions agree with TRBD1. The CDR3 is made up of 13 amino acids. With V trimmed by 3 bases and J by 7 bases, 3 bases remained unmatched. Per germline, CDR1 MNHEY and CDR2 SMNVEV (reference sequence).

This chain uses TRBV5-1 with TRBJ2-3; perhaps D is TRBD1 or TRBD2 (6 bases each). The ends were cut back, 0 bases at V and 0 bases at J, with 8 bases in the middle. Germline lookup yields CDR1 SGHRS and CDR2 YFSETQ. This CDR3 region has 15 residues. As DNA, the CDR3 is TGCGCCAGCAGCTTGGGGAGGGGGAGCACAGATACGCAGTATTTT. As protein: CASSLGRGSTDTQYF.

This clone was counted a few times. This rearrangement joins TRBV14 to TRBJ2-7, with D unclear. Trimming left V 8 bases short and J 6 bases short, with 8 bases between. The CDR3 loop spans 10 amino acids. Germline CDR1 and CDR2: SGHDN and FVKESK. The DNA for the CDR3 is TGTGCCAGCCACCCCACCGAGCAGTACTTC. It yields the protein CASHPTEQYF. The variable domain in full, with the rest retrieved from reference TRBV14 and TRBJ2-7, is EAGVTQFPSHSVIEKGQTVTLRCDPISGHDNLYWYRRVMGKEIKFLLHFVKESKQDESGMPNNRFLAERTGGTYSTLKVQPAELEDSGVYFCASHPTEQYFGPGTRLTVT.

Many counts were recorded for this clone. This chain uses TRBV2 with TRBJ2-2, with 11 bases identical to TRBD2. Germline V gene sequence: CDR1 SNHLY, CDR2 FYNNEI. There are 15 residues in the CDR3. After removal of 7 bases from V and 6 bases from J, the junction contained 7 bases not matched to a gene. CDR3 in DNA: TGTGCCAGCATTTTACTAGCGGGAGTCCCCGGGGAGCTGTTTTTT. Amino acid sequence: CASILLAGVPGELFF.

There are many counts of this clone. The J gene is TRBJ1-2, the V gene TRBV28; the D is unclear. CDR1 and CDR2 from the germline V gene are MDHEN and SYDVKM. The germline V and J ends were trimmed by 2 bases and 7 bases, with 11 bases remaining between them. This CDR3 has 13 residues. The CDR3 DNA reads as TGTGCCAGCAGTTTACCCATGGTCACTGGCTACACCTTC. This translates into CASSLPMVTGYTF.

The CDR3 DNA sequence: TGTGCCAGCAGTCTGTCTGGGGATAATTCACCCCTCCACTTT. It codes for CASSLSGDNSPLHF. V gene TRBV28 combines with J gene TRBJ1-6; no clear D gene. CDR3 size: 14 residues. The ends were cut back, 5 bases at V and 5 bases at J, with 10 bases in the middle. Germline CDR1 reads MDHEN; CDR2 reads SYDVKM.

The V gene is TRBV4-1, the J gene TRBJ2-1, with TRBD2 matching over 12 bases. The V gene end was trimmed by 0 bases and the J gene end by 4 bases; junction bases not matched to a gene: 4. Germline V gene lookup returns CDR1 MGHRA and CDR2 YSYEKL. The CDR3 runs 17 residues. CDR3 in amino acids: CASSQDRLAGVYNEQFF. In DNA, the CDR3 is TGCGCCAGCAGCCAAGACCGACTAGCGGGAGTTTACAATGAGCAGTTCTTC.

The chain links TRBV19 to TRBJ1-4; D is perhaps TRBD1 (6 bases). This CDR3 comprises 17 residues. V dropped 2 bases and J dropped 7 bases, with 20 bases sitting between them. Germline assignment: CDR1 LNHDA and CDR2 SQIVND (reference sequence). Here the CDR3 reads CASSISPQGHAGEKLFF. The DNA for the CDR3 is TGTGCCAGTAGTATATCCCCACAGGGCCACGCGGGTGAAAAACTGTTTTTT.

The chain couples TRBV30 to TRBJ2-2, with 10 bases that match TRBD2. Germline loops: CDR1 GTSNPN, CDR2 SVGIG (reference sequence). V dropped 2 bases and J dropped 5; count of bases not matched to a gene: 8. The CDR3 has 16 residues. CDR3 nucleotide sequence: TGTGCCTGGAGTCGAGCGGGAGGGCCGGTAACCGGGGAGCTGTTTTTT. Amino acids: CAWSRAGGPVTGELFF.